This section outlines one T cell receptor (beta chain) sequence together with its context. This record comes from a study of blood T cell repertoires in COVID-19. The CDR3 has 14 amino acids. The germline CDR1 and CDR2 sequences are MNHEY and SVGEGT. The ends were cut back, 2 bases at V and 8 bases at J, with 13 bases in the middle. TCRdb's table, derived via immunoSEQ multiplex PCR, lists solely in-frame clones and lacks some. The sample has some 58,000 clones, 80% to 90% seen once; the top ten hold roughly 1.2%. The chain employs TRBV6-2 or TRBV6-3 and TRBJ2-1, with D hard to call. The sequencing sample was made of peripheral blood. This sequence originates from a man in his forties with acute or convalescent COVID-19. This CDR3 is CASSYRKVEDEQFF. CDR3 in DNA: TGTGCCAGCAGTTACCGAAAGGTAGAGGATGAGCAGTTCTTC.